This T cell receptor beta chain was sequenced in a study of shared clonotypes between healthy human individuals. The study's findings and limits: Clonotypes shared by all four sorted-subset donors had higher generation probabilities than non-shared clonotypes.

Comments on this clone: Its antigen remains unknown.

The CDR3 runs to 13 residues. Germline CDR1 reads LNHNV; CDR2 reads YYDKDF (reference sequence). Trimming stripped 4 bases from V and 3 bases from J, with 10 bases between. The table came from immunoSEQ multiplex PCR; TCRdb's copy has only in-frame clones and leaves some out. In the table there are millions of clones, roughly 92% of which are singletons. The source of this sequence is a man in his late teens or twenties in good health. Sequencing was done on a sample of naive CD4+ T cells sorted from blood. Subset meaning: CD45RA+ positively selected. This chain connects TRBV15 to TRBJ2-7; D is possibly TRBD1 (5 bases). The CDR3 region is CATSTLDSYEQYF. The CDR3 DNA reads TGTGCCACCAGCACCCTTGACAGCTACGAGCAGTACTTC.